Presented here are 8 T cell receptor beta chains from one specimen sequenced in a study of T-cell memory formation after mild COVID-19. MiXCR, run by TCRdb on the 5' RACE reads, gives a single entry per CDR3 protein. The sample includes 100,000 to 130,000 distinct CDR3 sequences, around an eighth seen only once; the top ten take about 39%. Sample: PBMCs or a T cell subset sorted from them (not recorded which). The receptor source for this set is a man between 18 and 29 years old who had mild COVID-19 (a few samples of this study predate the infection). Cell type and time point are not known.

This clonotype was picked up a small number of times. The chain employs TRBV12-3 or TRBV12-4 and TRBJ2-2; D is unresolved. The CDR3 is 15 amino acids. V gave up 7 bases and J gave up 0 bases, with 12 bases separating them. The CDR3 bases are TGTGCCAGCAACACCGGCCTCGCGAACACCGGGGAGCTGTTTTTT. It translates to CASNTGLANTGELFF.

The CDR3 sequence: CSAFFPLTIKASYEQYV. For the CDR3, the DNA is TGCAGTGCTTTTTTTCCCCTGACCATAAAGGCTTCCTACGAGCAGTACGTC. The chain employs TRBV20-1 and TRBJ2-7, with D hard to call. The CDR3 contains 17 residues. Germline V gene data show CDR1 as DFQATT and CDR2 as SNEGSKA (reference sequence). V was trimmed by 5 bases and J by 1 base, leaving 24 bases between them.

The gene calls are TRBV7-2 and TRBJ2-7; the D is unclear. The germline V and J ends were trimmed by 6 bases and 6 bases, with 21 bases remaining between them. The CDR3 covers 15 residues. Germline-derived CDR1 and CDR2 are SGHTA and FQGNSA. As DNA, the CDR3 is TGTGCCAGCAGTTCCCTGGCGGATCCCTCCGGCGAGCAGTACTTC. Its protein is CASSSLADPSGEQYF.

CDR3 in DNA: TGCAGTGCGCGGCTCCCCGGGTCAGAGCAGTACTTC. Amino acids: CSARLPGSEQYF. The rearrangement links TRBV20-1 to TRBJ2-7; D call uncertain. There are 12 residues in the CDR3. From germline, CDR1 is DFQATT and CDR2 SNEGSKA (reference sequence). The germline V and J ends were trimmed by 6 bases and 7 bases, with 16 bases remaining between them.

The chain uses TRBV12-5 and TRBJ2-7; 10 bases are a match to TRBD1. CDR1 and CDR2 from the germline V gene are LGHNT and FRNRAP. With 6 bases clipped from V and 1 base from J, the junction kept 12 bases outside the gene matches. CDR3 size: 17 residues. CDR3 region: CASGITPGQGKSYEQYF. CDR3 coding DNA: TGTGCTAGTGGAATTACACCGGGACAGGGGAAATCCTACGAGCAGTACTTC.

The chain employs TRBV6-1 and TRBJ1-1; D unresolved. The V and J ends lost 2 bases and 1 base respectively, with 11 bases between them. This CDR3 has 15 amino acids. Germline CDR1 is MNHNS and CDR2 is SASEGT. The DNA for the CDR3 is TGTGCCAGCAGTGAATGGAAAGCAGGGAACACTGAAGCTTTCTTT. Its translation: CASSEWKAGNTEAFF.

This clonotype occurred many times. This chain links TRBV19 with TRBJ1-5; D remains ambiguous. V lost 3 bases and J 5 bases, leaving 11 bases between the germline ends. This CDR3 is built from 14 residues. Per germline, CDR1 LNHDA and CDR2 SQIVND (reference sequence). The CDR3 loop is CASSISRRDQPQHF. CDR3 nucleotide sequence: TGTGCCAGTAGTATCTCCAGGAGGGATCAGCCCCAGCATTTT.

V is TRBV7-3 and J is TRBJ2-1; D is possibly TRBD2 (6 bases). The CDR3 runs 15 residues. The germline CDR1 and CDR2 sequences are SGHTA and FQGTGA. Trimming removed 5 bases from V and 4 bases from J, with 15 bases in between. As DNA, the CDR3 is TGTGCCAGCAGCCCCGGCGGGGCCGGGTACAATGAGCAGTTCTTC. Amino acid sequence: CASSPGGAGYNEQFF. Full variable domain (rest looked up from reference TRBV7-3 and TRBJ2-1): GAGVSQTPSNKVTEKGKYVELRCDPISGHTALYWYRQSLGQGPEFLIYFQGTGAADDSGLPNDRFFAVRPEGSVSTLKIQRTERGDSAVYLCASSPGGAGYNEQFFGPGTRLTVL.